These 27 T cell receptor beta chains were all obtained from the same sample, sequenced in a study of T cell responses to AZD1222 COVID-19 vaccine. Some clones are missing from TCRdb's copy, which holds only in-frame ones; the method was immunoSEQ multiplex PCR. The table includes under 200,000 clones, 70% to 90% detected once. The material was peripheral blood, obtained 28 days after the second AZD1222 dose. The source of these receptors is an adult who received the AZD1222 COVID-19 vaccine.

This chain connects TRBV21-1 to TRBJ2-2; the table names TRBD1, a call not compared with the DNA. TRBV21-1 is shown as a pseudogene. The CDR3 length is 16 residues. CDR3: CASKEGTGWDTGELFF. CDR3 DNA sequence: TGTGCCAGCAAAGAGGGTACAGGGTGGGACACCGGGGAGCTGTTTTTT.

This clone has a single count. The rearrangement joins TRBV27 to TRBJ2-2; a weak D match, TRBD1 (5 bases). Germline loops: CDR1 MNHEY, CDR2 SMNVEV (reference sequence). V lost 3 bases, J lost 5 bases, and 10 bases lay in between. The CDR3 covers 14 residues. DNA of the CDR3: TGTGCCAGCAGTTTGGGGCAGGGAACCGGGGAGCTGTTTTTT. Amino acid sequence: CASSLGQGTGELFF.

The chain uses TRBV7-2 and TRBJ1-6; 10 bases agree with TRBD1. Germline V gives CDR1 SGHTA, CDR2 FQGNSA. After removal of 8 bases from V and 7 bases from J, the junction contained 5 bases not matched to a gene. The CDR3 runs 14 residues. CDR3 residues: CASRDRGRNSPLHF. CDR3 in DNA: TGTGCCAGCCGGGACAGGGGCAGAAATTCACCCCTCCACTTT.

On this clone itself: Its ends do not fully match the called genes, so a read error is possible. The chain has TRBV7-9 and TRBJ2-7; maybe TRBD1 (6 bases). The germline gives CDR1 SEHNR, CDR2 FQNEAQ (reference sequence). The CDR3 is made up of 14 amino acids. The CDR3 DNA sequence: TGTGCCAGCAGCTATGGACAGCCCTTTAGCGATCAGCACTTC. This codes for CASSYGQPFSDQHF.

This sequence joins TRBV7-3 and TRBJ2-1; 10 bases fit TRBD2. The trim removed 6 bases at V and 7 bases at J, leaving 9 bases unmatched. Germline CDR1 reads SGHTA; CDR2 reads FQGTGA. The CDR3 consists of 15 residues. CDR3 loop: CASSQLAGSMNEQFF. For the CDR3, the DNA is TGTGCCAGCAGTCAACTAGCGGGAAGTATGAATGAGCAGTTCTTC.

This chain joins TRBV28 and TRBJ1-6; no definite D call. Trimming stripped 1 base from V and 3 bases from J, with 10 bases between. Looked up from germline, CDR1 is MDHEN and CDR2 is SYDVKM. CDR3 size: 16 residues. The CDR3 bases are TGTGCCAGCAGTTTATTTGCCAACGTCTATAATTCACCCCTCCACTTT. It yields the protein CASSLFANVYNSPLHF.

V gene TRBV6-5 combines with J gene TRBJ2-2, with D unclear. The CDR3 is made up of 16 amino acids. Germline assignment: CDR1 MNHEY and CDR2 SVGAGI. V lost 0 bases and J 3 bases, leaving 11 bases between the germline ends. The CDR3 loop is CASSYSHLGYTGELFF. In DNA, the CDR3 is TGTGCCAGCAGTTACTCGCATCTGGGCTACACCGGGGAGCTGTTTTTT.

This clone appeared a single time. V is TRBV7-9 and J is TRBJ2-5; the match to TRBD2 covers 10 bases. Per germline, CDR1 SEHNR and CDR2 FQNEAQ (reference sequence). CDR3 size: 14 residues. With V trimmed by 0 bases and J by 5 bases, 0 bases remained unmatched. CDR3 amino acids: CASSLATSGETQYF. CDR3 coding DNA: TGTGCCAGCAGCTTAGCGACTAGCGGGGAGACCCAGTACTTC.

V and J are TRBV7-2 and TRBJ2-1; 13 bases are a match to TRBD2. The V and J ends lost 3 bases and 5 bases, in that order; junction bases with no gene match: 7. The CDR3 sequence is 17 residues long. Germline values: CDR1 SGHTA, CDR2 FQGNSA. The CDR3 nucleotides are TGTGCCAGCAGCTTGAGGTCACTAGCGGGAGGGGACAATGAGCAGTTCTTC. This encodes CASSLRSLAGGDNEQFF. The full variable domain, its missing parts supplied by reference TRBV7-2 and TRBJ2-1, is GAGVSQSPSNKVTEKGKDVELRCDPISGHTALYWYRQSLGQGLEFLIYFQGNSAPDKSGLPSDRFSAERTGGSVSTLTIQRTQQEDSAVYLCASSLRSLAGGDNEQFFGPGTRLTVL.

The genes are TRBV28 and TRBJ1-2; D perhaps matches TRBD1 (6 bases). The CDR3 consists of 12 residues. Trimming took off 4 bases at V and 6 bases at J, with 9 bases between the two ends. Germline lookup yields CDR1 MDHEN and CDR2 SYDVKM. DNA of the CDR3: TGTGCCAGCAGTTCCTACAGGGATGGCTACACCTTC. Its translation is CASSSYRDGYTF.

This chain uses TRBV19 with TRBJ1-1; no firm D call. In germline, CDR1 is LNHDA, CDR2 SQIVND (reference sequence). CDR3 length: 15 residues. Trimming took off 0 bases at V and 0 bases at J, with 8 bases between the two ends. The CDR3 region has the DNA TGTGCCAGTAGTATAGATCGGACCATGAACACTGAAGCTTTCTTT. Translating gives CASSIDRTMNTEAFF.

The genes are TRBV7-8 and TRBJ2-1; D could derive from TRBD1 or TRBD2 (5 bases each). The CDR3 runs to 15 residues. Per the germline V gene, CDR1 is SGHVS and CDR2 is FQNEAQ. V was pared by 5 bases and J by 4 bases, with 15 bases between. DNA for the CDR3: TGTGCCAGCAGCCCCCCGGGACCGATGTACAATGAGCAGTTCTTC. It codes for CASSPPGPMYNEQFF.

The rearrangement uses TRBV6-4 and TRBJ2-1, with 10 bases lining up with TRBD1. V gave up 6 bases and J gave up 5 bases; unmatched junction bases: 4. The CDR3 spans 14 residues. Germline V gene data show CDR1 as MRHNA and CDR2 as SNTAGT. The CDR3 DNA follows: TGTGCCAGCAGGGGAGGGACAGGGGACAATGAGCAGTTCTTC. Residues: CASRGGTGDNEQFF.

This clone turned up a few times. The sample holds other DNA sequences that translate to the same CDR3. The chain has TRBV6-5 and TRBJ1-3; D uncertain. The CDR3 sequence is 16 residues long. CDR1 is MNHEY, CDR2 SVGAGI, per germline. V was pared by 3 bases and J by 0 bases, with 12 bases between. As DNA, the CDR3 is TGTGCCAGCAGTTATAGCAGGCCGAGCTCTGGAAACACCATATATTTT. Its protein is CASSYSRPSSGNTIYF.

This clone came up once. J is TRBJ1-1 and V is TRBV18; D unclear. V dropped 6 bases and J dropped 1 base, with 12 bases sitting between them. CDR3 length: 14 residues. Per germline, CDR1 KGHSH and CDR2 LQKENI. CDR3 amino acids: CASSPLGRNTEAFF. The CDR3, as DNA: TGTGCCAGCTCCCCCCTGGGTAGGAACACTGAAGCTTTCTTT. The entire variable domain, with the rest obtained from reference TRBV18 and TRBJ1-1, is as follows: NAGVMQNPRHLVRRRGQEARLRCSPMKGHSHVYWYRQLPEEGLKFMVYLQKENIIDESGMPKERFSAEFPKEGPSILRIQQVVRGDSAAYFCASSPLGRNTEAFFGQGTRLTVV.

V is TRBV28 and J is TRBJ1-1; the D is unclear. V lost 2 bases, J lost 0 bases, and 4 bases lay in between. Per germline, CDR1 MDHEN and CDR2 SYDVKM. This CDR3 is 13 amino acids long. The DNA for the CDR3 is TGTGCCAGCAGTTTAACCTTGAACACTGAAGCTTTCTTT. Translated: CASSLTLNTEAFF. The entire variable domain, with the rest obtained from reference TRBV28 and TRBJ1-1, is as follows: DVKVTQSSRYLVKRTGEKVFLECVQDMDHENMFWYRQDPGLGLRLIYFSYDVKMKEKGDIPEGYSVSREKKERFSLILESASTNQTSMYLCASSLTLNTEAFFGQGTRLTVV.

V is TRBV30 and J is TRBJ1-1, with D hard to call. Trimming removed 2 bases from V and 3 bases from J, with 10 bases in between. Germline loops: CDR1 GTSNPN, CDR2 SVGIG (reference sequence). There are 13 residues in the CDR3. CDR3 amino acids: CAWSRQAYTEAFF. The CDR3 DNA follows: TGTGCCTGGAGTAGGCAGGCGTACACTGAAGCTTTCTTT.

This chain uses TRBV6-2 or TRBV6-3 with TRBJ2-1; maybe TRBD2 (5 bases). CDR3 length equals 15 residues. Between the trimmed V and J ends, which lost 4 bases and 0 bases, there was a span of 10 bases. Germline CDR1 MNHEY, CDR2 SVGEGT. CDR3: CASSLERSSYNEQFF. DNA of the CDR3: TGTGCCAGCAGTTTGGAGCGGTCCTCCTACAATGAGCAGTTCTTC.

CDR3 DNA sequence: TGTGCCAGCAGATGGGACAGGGTTCCGAATCAGCCCCAGCATTTT. This gives the protein CASRWDRVPNQPQHF. The J gene is TRBJ1-5, the V gene TRBV6-5, with 9 bases that match TRBD1. The V segment lost 6 bases and the J segment 4 bases; nucleotides outside the gene matches: 7. CDR3 size: 15 residues. From germline, CDR1 is MNHEY and CDR2 SVGAGI.

The rearrangement links TRBV3-1 (or the pseudogene TRBV3-2) to TRBJ2-3; 7 bases agree with TRBD2. CDR3 length equals 15 residues. V shed 1 base and J 4 bases; nucleotides not matched to a gene: 5. Germline V gives CDR1 LGHDT, CDR2 YNNKEL (reference sequence). CDR3: CASSQGGSNPDTQYF. CDR3 in DNA: TGTGCCAGCAGCCAAGGCGGGAGTAACCCAGATACGCAGTATTTT.

This chain uses TRBV19 with TRBJ2-3; possibly TRBD1 for D (5 bases). Germline V gene lookup returns CDR1 LNHDA and CDR2 SQIVND (reference sequence). This CDR3 region has 12 residues. V dropped 4 bases and J dropped 3 bases, with 5 bases sitting between them. CDR3 DNA sequence: TGTGCCAGTAGTACAGGGACAGATACGCAGTATTTT. Amino acid sequence: CASSTGTDTQYF.

The J gene is TRBJ2-1, the V gene TRBV7-9; D gene uncertain. V lost 8 bases to trimming and J lost 4 bases, with 12 bases between them. Germline lookup yields CDR1 SEHNR and CDR2 FQNEAQ (reference sequence). The CDR3 runs to 13 residues. The CDR3 DNA is TGTGCCAGCTTAGGACGGTCGTACAATGAGCAGTTCTTC. Translating it yields CASLGRSYNEQFF.

V usage is TRBV27 and J usage is TRBJ2-1; the D gene is possibly TRBD2 (5 bases). The CDR3 is 16 amino acids. V was pared by 2 bases and J by 4 bases, with 15 bases between. Looked up from germline, CDR1 is MNHEY and CDR2 is SMNVEV (reference sequence). CDR3 nucleotide sequence: TGTGCCAGCAGTTTAGACGGACTTGTAAAATACAATGAGCAGTTCTTC. It encodes CASSLDGLVKYNEQFF.

This clone was found once. V gene TRBV13 combines with J gene TRBJ2-3; D may be TRBD2 (6 bases). The CDR3 has 16 amino acids. V shed 0 bases and J shed 2 bases, with 12 bases lying between them. Germline V lookup: CDR1 PRHDT, CDR2 FYEKMQ (reference sequence). The CDR3 sequence: CASSLGTSRFTDTQYF. The CDR3 DNA reads as TGTGCCAGCAGCTTAGGAACTAGCCGGTTCACAGATACGCAGTATTTT.

This chain connects TRBV28 to TRBJ2-7; TRBD1 aligns across 8 bases. CDR3 length equals 14 residues. V dropped 8 bases and J dropped 2; count of bases not matched to a gene: 8. CDR1 is MDHEN and CDR2 is SYDVKM in the germline V gene. In DNA form, the CDR3 reads TGTGCCAGCCACCGCCGGGGACAGGCCTACGAGCAGTACTTC. Its translation: CASHRRGQAYEQYF.

This chain joins TRBV21-1 and TRBJ2-2; the DNA was not compared with TRBD1, the D call given in the table. TRBV21-1 is classified as a pseudogene. The CDR3 totals 18 residues. The CDR3 DNA is TGTGCCAGCAGTTTTCTCAAGGGACAAAAAACCAACACCGGGGAGCTGTTTTTT. It yields the protein CASSFLKGQKTNTGELFF.

The chain recombines TRBV6-5 with TRBJ1-4; no clear D. V was shortened by 8 bases and J by 5 bases, with 9 bases between the two germline ends. Germline V gives CDR1 MNHEY, CDR2 SVGAGI. The CDR3 contains 12 residues. The CDR3 is CASRPRNEKLFF. In DNA, the CDR3 is TGTGCCAGCCGGCCACGAAATGAAAAACTGTTTTTT.